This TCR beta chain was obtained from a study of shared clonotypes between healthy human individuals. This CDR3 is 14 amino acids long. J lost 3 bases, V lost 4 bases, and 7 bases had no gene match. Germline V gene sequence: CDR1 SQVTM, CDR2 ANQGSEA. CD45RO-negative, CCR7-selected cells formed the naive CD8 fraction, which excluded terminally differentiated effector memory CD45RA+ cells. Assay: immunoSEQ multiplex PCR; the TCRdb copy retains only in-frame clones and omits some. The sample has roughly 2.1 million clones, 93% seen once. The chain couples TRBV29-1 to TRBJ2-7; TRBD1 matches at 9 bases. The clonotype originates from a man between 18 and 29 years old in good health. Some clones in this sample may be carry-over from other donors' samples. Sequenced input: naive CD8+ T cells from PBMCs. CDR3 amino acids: CSVGGQGTFYEQYF. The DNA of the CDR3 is TGCAGCGTTGGAGGACAGGGGACCTTCTACGAGCAGTACTTC.